This TCR beta chain was sequenced in a study of OX40 agonist ivuxolimab in advanced cancers. The repertoire was sequenced with immunoSEQ multiplex PCR; TCRdb's copy has only in-frame clones and lacks some. The table lists 80,000 to 130,000 clones, around nine tenths of them singletons, with 0.31% in the top ten. The TCR sequence derives from an adult with an advanced solid tumor such as melanoma, head and neck, liver or kidney cancer. The sample consisted of CD4+ or CD8+ T cells sorted from blood, taken in a trial of the OX40 agonist ivuxolimab.

DNA for the CDR3: TGTGCCAGCGATGACAGGACTAGCTCTGGGGCCAACGTCCTGACTTTC. Translation gives CASDDRTSSGANVLTF. The chain uses TRBV28 and TRBJ2-6; D perhaps matches TRBD2 (7 bases). The germline CDR1 and CDR2 sequences are MDHEN and SYDVKM. V was cut by 8 bases and J by 0 bases, with 14 bases left in between. CDR3 length equals 16 residues.